This T cell receptor beta chain originates from a study of CD8 T cells in ankylosing spondylitis. In TCRdb, the 5' RACE reads were re-called with MiXCR into one record per CDR3 protein. The sample yields some 71,000 distinct CDR3 sequences, roughly 5.2% seen once. Whole-study findings and limits: Significant enrichment of disease-linked clones was reported in matched ankylosing spondylitis synovial fluid.

This clonotype was picked up many times. The antigen is not known. The sample was blood, either unsorted or a sorted T cell fraction (not recorded which). The sequence derives from a male donor with ankylosing spondylitis or in good health (not recorded which).

CDR3 amino acids: CASSPGTSGAPDTQYF. The CDR3 nucleotides are TGCGCCAGCAGCCCCGGGACTAGCGGGGCACCAGATACGCAGTATTTT. The V gene is TRBV4-3, the J gene TRBJ2-3, with 13 bases identical to TRBD2. V lost 4 bases, J lost 4 bases, and 5 bases stayed unmatched. The CDR3 is made up of 16 amino acids. CDR1 and CDR2 (germline): LGHNA, YSLEER.